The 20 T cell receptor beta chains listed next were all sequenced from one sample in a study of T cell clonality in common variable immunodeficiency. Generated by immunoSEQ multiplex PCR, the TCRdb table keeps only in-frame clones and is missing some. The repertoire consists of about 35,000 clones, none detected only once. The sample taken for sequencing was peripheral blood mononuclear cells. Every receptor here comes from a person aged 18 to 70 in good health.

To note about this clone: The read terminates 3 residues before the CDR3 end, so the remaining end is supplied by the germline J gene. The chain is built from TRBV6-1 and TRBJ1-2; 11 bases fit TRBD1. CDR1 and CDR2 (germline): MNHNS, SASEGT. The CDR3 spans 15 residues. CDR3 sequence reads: CASSVGTGGRYDYTF. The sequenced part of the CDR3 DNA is TGTGCCAGCAGTGTCGGGACAGGGGGGCGGTACGAC.

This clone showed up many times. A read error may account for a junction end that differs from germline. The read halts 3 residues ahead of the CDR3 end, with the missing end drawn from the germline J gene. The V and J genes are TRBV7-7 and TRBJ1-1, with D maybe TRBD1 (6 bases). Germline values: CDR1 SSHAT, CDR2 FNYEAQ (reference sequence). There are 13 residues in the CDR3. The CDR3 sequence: CASSSTQGSVAFF. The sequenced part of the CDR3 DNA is TGTGCTAGCAGCTCGACACAGGGTTCTGTA.

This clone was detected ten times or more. The covered CDR3 bases are TGTGCCAGCATGGCCCAGCGGAAAGAGACC. Its protein is CASMAQRKET. The full CDR3 protein is CASMAQRKETQYF. The gene calls are TRBV12-3 or TRBV12-4 and TRBJ2-5, with D perhaps TRBD2 (5 bases). The read gets to within 3 residues of the CDR3 end, and the germline J gene fills in the rest. The CDR3 runs to 13 residues. V was pared by 7 bases and J by 3 bases, with 12 bases between.

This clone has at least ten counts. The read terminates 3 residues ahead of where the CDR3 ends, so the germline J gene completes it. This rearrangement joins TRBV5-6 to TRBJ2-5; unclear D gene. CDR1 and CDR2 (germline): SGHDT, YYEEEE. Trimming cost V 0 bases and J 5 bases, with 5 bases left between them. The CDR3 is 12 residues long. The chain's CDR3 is CASSLVSETQYF. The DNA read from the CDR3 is TGTGCCAGCAGCTTGGTCTCCGAGACC.

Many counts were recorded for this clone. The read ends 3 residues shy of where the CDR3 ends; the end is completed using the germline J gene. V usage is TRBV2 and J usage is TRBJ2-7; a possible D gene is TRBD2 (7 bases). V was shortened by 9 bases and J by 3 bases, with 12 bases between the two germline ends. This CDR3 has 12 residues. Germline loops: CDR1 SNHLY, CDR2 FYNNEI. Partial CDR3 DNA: TGTGCCAGTGAGGGGGGGAACTACGAG. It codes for CASEGGNYE. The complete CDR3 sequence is CASEGGNYEQYF.

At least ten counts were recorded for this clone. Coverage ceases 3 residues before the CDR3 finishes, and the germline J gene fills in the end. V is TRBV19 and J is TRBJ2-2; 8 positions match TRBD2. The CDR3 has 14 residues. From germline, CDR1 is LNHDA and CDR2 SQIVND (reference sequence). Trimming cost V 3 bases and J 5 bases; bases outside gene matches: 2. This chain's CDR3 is CASSIKRETGELFF. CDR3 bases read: TGTGCCAGTAGTATCAAGCGGGAGACCGGGGAG.

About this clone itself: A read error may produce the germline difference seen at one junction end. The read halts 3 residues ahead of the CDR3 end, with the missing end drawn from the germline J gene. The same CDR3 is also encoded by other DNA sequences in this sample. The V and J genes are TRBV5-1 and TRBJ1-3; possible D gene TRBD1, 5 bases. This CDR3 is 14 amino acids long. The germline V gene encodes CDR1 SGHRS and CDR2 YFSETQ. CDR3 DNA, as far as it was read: TGCGCCAGCAGCACCGCAGGGTCTGGAAACACG. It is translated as CASSTAGSGNT. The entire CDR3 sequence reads CASSTAGSGNTIYF.

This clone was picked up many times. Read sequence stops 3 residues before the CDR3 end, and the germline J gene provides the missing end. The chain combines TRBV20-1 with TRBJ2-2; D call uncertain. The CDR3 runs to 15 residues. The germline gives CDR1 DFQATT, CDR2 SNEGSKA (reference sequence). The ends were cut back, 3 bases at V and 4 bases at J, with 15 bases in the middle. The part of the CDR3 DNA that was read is TGCAGTGCTAGTTCAGGTCCTTTGCTCACCGGGGAG. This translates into CSASSGPLLTGE. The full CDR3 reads CSASSGPLLTGELFF.

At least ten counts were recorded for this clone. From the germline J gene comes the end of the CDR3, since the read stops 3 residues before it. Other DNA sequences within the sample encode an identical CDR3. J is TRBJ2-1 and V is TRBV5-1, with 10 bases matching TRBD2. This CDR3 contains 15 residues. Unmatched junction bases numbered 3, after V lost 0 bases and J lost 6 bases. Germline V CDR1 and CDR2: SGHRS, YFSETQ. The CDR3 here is CASSLDLAGANEQFF. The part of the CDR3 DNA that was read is TGCGCCAGCAGCTTGGATCTAGCGGGAGCCAATGAG.

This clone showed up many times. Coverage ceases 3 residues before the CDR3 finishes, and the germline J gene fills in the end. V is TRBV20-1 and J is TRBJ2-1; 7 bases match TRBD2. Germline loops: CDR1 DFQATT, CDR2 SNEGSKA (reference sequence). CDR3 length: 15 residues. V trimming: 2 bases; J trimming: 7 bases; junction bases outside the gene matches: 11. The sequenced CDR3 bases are TGCAGTGCTAGAAATCTAGCCCGAGCGGGGAATGAG. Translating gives CSARNLARAGNE. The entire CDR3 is CSARNLARAGNEQFF.

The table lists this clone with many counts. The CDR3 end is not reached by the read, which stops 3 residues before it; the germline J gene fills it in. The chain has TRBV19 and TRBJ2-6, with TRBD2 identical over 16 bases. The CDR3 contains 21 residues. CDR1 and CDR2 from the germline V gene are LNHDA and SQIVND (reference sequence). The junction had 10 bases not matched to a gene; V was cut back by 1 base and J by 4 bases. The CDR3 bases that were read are TGTGCCAGTAGTATAGGCGGGACTAGCGGGAGGGCCAGACTGGGGGCCAACGTC. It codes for CASSIGGTSGRARLGANV. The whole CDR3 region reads CASSIGGTSGRARLGANVLTF. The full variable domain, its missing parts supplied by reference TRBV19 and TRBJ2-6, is DGGITQSPKYLFRKEGQNVTLSCEQNLNHDAMYWYRQDPGQGLRLIYYSQIVNDFQKGDIAEGYSVSREKKESFPLTVTSAQKNPTAFYLCASSIGGTSGRARLGANVLTFGAGSRLTVL.

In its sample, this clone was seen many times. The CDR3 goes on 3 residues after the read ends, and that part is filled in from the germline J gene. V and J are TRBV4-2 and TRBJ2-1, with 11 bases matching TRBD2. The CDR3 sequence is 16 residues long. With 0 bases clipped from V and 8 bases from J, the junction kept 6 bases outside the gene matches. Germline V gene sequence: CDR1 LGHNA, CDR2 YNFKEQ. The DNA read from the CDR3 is TGTGCCAGCAGCCAAGATTTACTAGCGGGGGCGGATGAG. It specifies CASSQDLLAGADE. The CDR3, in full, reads CASSQDLLAGADEQFF.

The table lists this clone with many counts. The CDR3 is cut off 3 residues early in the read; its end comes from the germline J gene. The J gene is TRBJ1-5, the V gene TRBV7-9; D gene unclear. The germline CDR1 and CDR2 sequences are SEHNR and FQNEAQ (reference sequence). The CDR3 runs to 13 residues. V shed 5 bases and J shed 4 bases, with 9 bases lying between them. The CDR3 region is CASSNPPNQPQHF. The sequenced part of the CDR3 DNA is TGTGCCAGCAGCAATCCCCCGAATCAGCCC.

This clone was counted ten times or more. The sequenced CDR3 bases are TGTGCCAGCGGGGGCCGGCGGCTCCAAGAGACC. Its protein product is CASGGRRLQET. The entire CDR3 protein is CASGGRRLQETQYF. The rearrangement joins TRBV7-9 to TRBJ2-5, with D possibly being TRBD1 (6 bases). The read is 3 residues too short to cover the CDR3 end, so that end is filled in from the germline J gene. CDR3 length: 14 amino acids. Germline V gene sequence: CDR1 SEHNR, CDR2 FQNEAQ (reference sequence). The V end was cut by 8 bases, the J end by 1 base, with 14 bases between.

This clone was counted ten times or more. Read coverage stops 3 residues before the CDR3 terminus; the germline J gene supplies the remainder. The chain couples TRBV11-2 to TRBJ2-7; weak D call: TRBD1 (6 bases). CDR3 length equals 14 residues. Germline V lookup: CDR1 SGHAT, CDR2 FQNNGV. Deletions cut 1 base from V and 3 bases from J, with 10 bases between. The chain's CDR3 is CASSLVQGVYEQYF. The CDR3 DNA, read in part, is TGTGCCAGCAGCTTAGTACAGGGAGTCTACGAG.

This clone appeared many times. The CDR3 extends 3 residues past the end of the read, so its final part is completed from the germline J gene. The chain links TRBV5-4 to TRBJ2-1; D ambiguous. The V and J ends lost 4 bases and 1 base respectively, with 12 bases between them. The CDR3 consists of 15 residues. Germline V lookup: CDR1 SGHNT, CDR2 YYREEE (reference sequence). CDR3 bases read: TGTGCCAGCAGCGTGCTGGCGGAGTCCTACAATGAG. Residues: CASSVLAESYNE. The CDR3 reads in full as CASSVLAESYNEQFF.

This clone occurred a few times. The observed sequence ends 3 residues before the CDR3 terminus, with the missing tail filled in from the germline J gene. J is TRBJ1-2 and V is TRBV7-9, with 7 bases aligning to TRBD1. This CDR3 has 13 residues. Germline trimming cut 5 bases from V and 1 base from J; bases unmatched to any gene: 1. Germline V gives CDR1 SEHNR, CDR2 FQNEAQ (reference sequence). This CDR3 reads CASSRDSNYGYTF. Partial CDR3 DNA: TGTGCCAGCAGCCGGGACAGTAACTATGGC.

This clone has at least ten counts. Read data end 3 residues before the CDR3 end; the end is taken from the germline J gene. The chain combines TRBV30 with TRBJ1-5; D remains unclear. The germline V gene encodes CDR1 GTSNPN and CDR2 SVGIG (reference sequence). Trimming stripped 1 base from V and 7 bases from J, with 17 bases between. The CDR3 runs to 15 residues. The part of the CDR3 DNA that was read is TGTGCCTGGAGTGCCGACGGGGTCAGAGGCCAGCCC. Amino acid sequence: CAWSADGVRGQP. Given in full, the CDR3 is CAWSADGVRGQPQHF.

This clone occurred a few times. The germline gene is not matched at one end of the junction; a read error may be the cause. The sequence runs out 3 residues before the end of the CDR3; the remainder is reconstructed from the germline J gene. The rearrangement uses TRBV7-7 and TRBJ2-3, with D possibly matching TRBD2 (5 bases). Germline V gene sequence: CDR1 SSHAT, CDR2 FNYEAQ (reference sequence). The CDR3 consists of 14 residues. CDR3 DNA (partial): TGTGCTAGCAGCCTGGACTCTACCGAAGAGACG. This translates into CASSLDSTEET. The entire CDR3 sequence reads CASSLDSTEETQYF.

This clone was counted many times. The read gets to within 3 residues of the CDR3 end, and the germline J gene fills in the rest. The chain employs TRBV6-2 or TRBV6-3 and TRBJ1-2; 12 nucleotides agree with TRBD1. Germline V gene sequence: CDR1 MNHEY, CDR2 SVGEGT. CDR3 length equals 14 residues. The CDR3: CASSYSGTGGGYTF. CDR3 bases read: TGTGCCAGCAGTTACTCGGGGACAGGGGGCGGC.